The 6 T cell receptor beta chains below were found in one sample sequenced in a study of blood T cell repertoires in COVID-19. TCRdb's copy holds only in-frame clones and misses some; the assay was immunoSEQ multiplex PCR. The data show 200,000 or so clones, approximately 80% seen once. The specimen sequenced was peripheral blood. The receptors originated from a man in his 60s with COVID-19, enrolled during active disease.

The chain carries TRBV3-1 (or the pseudogene TRBV3-2) and TRBJ2-3, with a tentative D call TRBD2 (5 bases). V was shortened by 3 bases and J by 2 bases, with 9 bases between the two germline ends. CDR1 is LGHDT, CDR2 YNNKEL, per germline (reference sequence). The CDR3 is 14 amino acids. CDR3 coding DNA: TGTGCCAGCAGCCACGGACTCTCCACAGATACGCAGTATTTT. Amino acids: CASSHGLSTDTQYF.

The rearrangement uses TRBV2 and TRBJ2-7; D is ambiguous. The CDR3 extends over 11 amino acids. With 2 bases removed from V and 7 bases from J, the gap between germline ends came to 6 bases. Per the germline V gene, CDR1 is SNHLY and CDR2 is FYNNEI. The CDR3 coding sequence is TGTGCCAGCAGTGAATTTAGAGAGCAGTACTTC. Residues: CASSEFREQYF.

The sample holds a few counts of this clone. V is TRBV6-6 and J is TRBJ1-5; D is unresolved. There are 14 residues in the CDR3. With 4 bases removed from V and 4 bases from J, the gap between germline ends came to 11 bases. Germline assignment: CDR1 MNHNY and CDR2 SVGAGI (reference sequence). For the CDR3, the DNA is TGTGCCAGCAGTTTAAGTTCGCGGAATCAGCCCCAGCATTTT. Translating it yields CASSLSSRNQPQHF.

The chain joins TRBV6-5 to TRBJ2-7; D might be TRBD2 (6 bases). Looked up from germline, CDR1 is MNHEY and CDR2 is SVGAGI. V lost 7 bases, J lost 6 bases, and 10 bases lay in between. This CDR3 contains 11 residues. The CDR3 region is CASTGRGEQYF. In nucleotides, the CDR3 is TGTGCCAGCACAGGGCGGGGCGAGCAGTACTTC.

This chain connects TRBV4-3 to TRBJ1-6; 8 bases agree with TRBD1. Losses at the gene ends were 4 bases for V and 5 bases for J; bases not matched to a gene: 1. Germline V CDR1 and CDR2: LGHNA, YSLEER. CDR3 size: 14 residues. The CDR3 spells CASSLTGDNSPLHF. CDR3 coding DNA: TGCGCCAGCAGCCTGACAGGGGATAATTCACCCCTCCACTTT.

CDR3 DNA sequence: TGTGCCAGCAGCCAAGATTGGGGGAGGGCCCAGGAGACCCAGTACTTC. Residues: CASSQDWGRAQETQYF. This rearrangement joins TRBV3-1 (or the pseudogene TRBV3-2) to TRBJ2-5; 7 positions match TRBD2. This CDR3 contains 16 residues. After removal of 0 bases from V and 5 bases from J, the junction contained 9 bases not matched to a gene. In germline, CDR1 is LGHDT, CDR2 YNNKEL (reference sequence).